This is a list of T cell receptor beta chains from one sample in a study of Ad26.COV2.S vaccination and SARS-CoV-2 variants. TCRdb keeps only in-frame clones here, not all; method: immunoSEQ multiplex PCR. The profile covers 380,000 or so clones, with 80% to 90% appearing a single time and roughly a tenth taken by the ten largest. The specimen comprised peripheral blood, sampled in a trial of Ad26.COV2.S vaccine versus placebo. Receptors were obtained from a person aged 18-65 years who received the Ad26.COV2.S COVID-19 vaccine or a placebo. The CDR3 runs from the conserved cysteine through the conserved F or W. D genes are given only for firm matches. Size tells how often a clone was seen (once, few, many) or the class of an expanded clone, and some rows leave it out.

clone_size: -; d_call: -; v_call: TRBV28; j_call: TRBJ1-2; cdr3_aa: CASSSGTYLYLGF; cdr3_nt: TGTGCCAGCAGTTCCGGGACATACTTATATCTGGGCTTC
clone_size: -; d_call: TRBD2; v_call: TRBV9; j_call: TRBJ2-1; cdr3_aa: CASSVSSGSGVYNEQFF; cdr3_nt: TGTGCCAGCAGCGTATCGTCCGGCAGCGGGGTCTACAATGAGCAGTTCTTC
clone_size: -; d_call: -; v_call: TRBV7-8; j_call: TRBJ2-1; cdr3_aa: CASSLRINEQFF; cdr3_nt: TGTGCCAGCAGCTTGCGGATCAATGAGCAGTTCTTC
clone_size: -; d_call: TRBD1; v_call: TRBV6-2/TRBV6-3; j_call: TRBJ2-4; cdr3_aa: CASSSGQGRENIQYF; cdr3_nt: TGTGCCAGCAGTTCCGGACAGGGTCGGGAAAACATTCAGTACTTC
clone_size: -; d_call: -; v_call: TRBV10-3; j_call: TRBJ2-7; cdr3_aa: CAISEEYYEQYF; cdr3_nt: TGTGCCATCTCGGAGGAGTATTACGAGCAGTACTTC
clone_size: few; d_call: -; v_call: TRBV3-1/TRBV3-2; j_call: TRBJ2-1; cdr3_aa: CASSQEVDAAYNEQFF; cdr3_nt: TGTGCCAGCAGCCAAGAGGTGGACGCGGCTTACAATGAGCAGTTCTTC
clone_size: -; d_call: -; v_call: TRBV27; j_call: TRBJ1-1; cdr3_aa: CASSFVPTGYTEAFF; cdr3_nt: TGTGCCAGCAGTTTCGTCCCGACCGGGTACACTGAAGCTTTCTTT
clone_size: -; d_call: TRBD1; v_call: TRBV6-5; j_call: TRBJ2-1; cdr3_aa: CASRPWGTGGNEQFF; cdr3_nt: TGTGCCAGCAGACCTTGGGGGACAGGGGGCAATGAGCAGTTCTTC
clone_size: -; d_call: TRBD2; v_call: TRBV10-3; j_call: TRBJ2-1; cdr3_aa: CAISGTSGYSYNEQFF; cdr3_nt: TGTGCCATCAGCGGGACTAGCGGCTACTCCTACAATGAGCAGTTCTTC
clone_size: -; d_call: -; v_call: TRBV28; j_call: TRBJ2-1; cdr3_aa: CASSFSRTVYNEQFF; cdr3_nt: TGTGCCAGCAGTTTTAGTAGGACAGTATACAATGAGCAGTTCTTC
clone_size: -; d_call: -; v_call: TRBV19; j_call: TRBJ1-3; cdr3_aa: CASSISGNTIYF; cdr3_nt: TGTGCCAGTAGTATCTCTGGAAACACCATATATTTT
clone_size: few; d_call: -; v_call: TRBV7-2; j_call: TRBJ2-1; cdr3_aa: CASSRGFTNNEQFF; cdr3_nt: TGTGCCAGCAGCCGGGGGTTTACTAACAATGAGCAGTTCTTC
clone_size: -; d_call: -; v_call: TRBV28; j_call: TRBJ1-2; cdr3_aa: CASSPPQGLNYGYTF; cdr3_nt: TGTGCCAGCAGTCCCCCCCAGGGGCTGAACTATGGCTACACCTTC
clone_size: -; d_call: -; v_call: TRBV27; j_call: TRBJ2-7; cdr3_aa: CASGGPFSYEQYF; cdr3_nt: TGTGCCAGCGGGGGGCCCTTCTCCTACGAGCAGTACTTC
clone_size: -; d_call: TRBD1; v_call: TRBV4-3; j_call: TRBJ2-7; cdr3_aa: CASSQDLDRGYEQYF; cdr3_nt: TGCGCCAGCAGTCAGGACCTCGACAGGGGCTACGAGCAGTACTTC
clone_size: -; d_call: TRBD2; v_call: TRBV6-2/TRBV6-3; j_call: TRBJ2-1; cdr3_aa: CASSSAGGPANEQFF; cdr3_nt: TGTGCCAGCAGTTCCGCGGGGGGGCCGGCCAATGAGCAGTTCTTC
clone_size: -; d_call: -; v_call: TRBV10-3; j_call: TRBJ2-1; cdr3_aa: CAISESGSSYNEQFF; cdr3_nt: TGTGCCATCAGTGAATCCGGGAGCTCCTACAATGAGCAGTTCTTC
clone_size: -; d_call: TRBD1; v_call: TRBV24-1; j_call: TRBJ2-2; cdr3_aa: CATSDSPGQTNTGELFF; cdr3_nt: TGTGCCACCAGTGATTCCCCGGGACAGACGAACACCGGGGAGCTGTTTTTT